These 23 T cell receptor beta chains came from one sample sequenced in a study of T cells in Graves' hyperthyroidism and ophthalmopathy (dated by TCRdb to between 2018 and 2020). The library was prepared using multiplex PCR. TCRdb records Illumina HiSeq 2000 as the sequencer. The TCR beta CDR3 regions were amplified from RNA transcripts. For the first round of RT-PCR on the TCR CDR3, the HTBI primer set was used together with the Qiagen OneStep RT-PCR kit. Through fastp at Q25 and MiXCR, TCRdb rebuilt clones from the public reads, retaining in-frame beta chains. Identical CDR3 proteins give one entry, which carries the most common genes and DNA. Counted in this sample were approximately 400,000 distinct CDR3 sequences; under 15% of them appeared once. The biggest ten clones account for about 30% of the sample. Sequencing used blood. The receptors were sampled from a woman in her twenties or thirties with Graves' hyperthyroidism.

The chain recombines TRBV6-1 with TRBJ2-1; D may be TRBD2 (5 bases). This CDR3 comprises 14 residues. Germline CDR1 is MNHNS and CDR2 is SASEGT. Written as DNA, the CDR3 is TGTGCTACACAGCTAGCCAACACCTACAATGAGCAGTTCTTC. Encoded protein: CATQLANTYNEQFF.

As to this clonotype: One junction end does not reproduce the germline sequence, and a read error may be involved. The rearrangement uses TRBV6-5 and TRBJ1-5; a possible D gene is TRBD1 (6 bases). The length of the CDR3 is 13 residues. Germline V gene lookup returns CDR1 MNHEY and CDR2 SVGAGI. The CDR3 here is CASGYLQGQPQHF. The CDR3 nucleotides read TGTGCCAGCGGTTATTTACAGGGTCAGCCCCAGCATTTT.

There are a few counts of this clonotype. The J gene is TRBJ1-6, the V gene TRBV6-1; D not certain. Germline V gene lookup returns CDR1 MNHNS and CDR2 SASEGT. This CDR3 has 16 amino acids. Trimming took off 5 bases at V and 5 bases at J, with 16 bases between the two ends. CDR3 coding DNA: TGTGCCAGCAGTTATTACGGGCACGGAGATAATTCACCCCTCCACTTT. Amino acid sequence: CASSYYGHGDNSPLHF.

This clonotype showed up many times. J is TRBJ2-1 and V is TRBV29-1; 9 bases are shared with TRBD1. In germline, CDR1 is SQVTM, CDR2 ANQGSEA. CDR3 length equals 13 residues. V lost 4 bases and J lost 6; bases outside the gene matches: 4. CDR3 loop: CSVGGTGTNEQFF. CDR3 sequence (DNA): TGCAGCGTTGGAGGGACAGGGACCAATGAGCAGTTCTTC.

The table lists this clonotype with many counts. This sequence joins TRBV12-3 or TRBV12-4 and TRBJ2-3, with 11 bases aligning to TRBD2. Losses at the gene ends were 4 bases for V and 6 bases for J; bases not matched to a gene: 18. The CDR3 loop spans 19 amino acids. The CDR3 coding sequence is TGTGCCAGCAGTTCGCATCTACCGGGACTAGCGGAGGCTTTGGATACGCAGTATTTT. Translating it yields CASSSHLPGLAEALDTQYF.

On this clonotype itself: The junction does not match germline at one end; this may be a read error. The CDR3 region is CASSLDPDKDTQYF. For the CDR3, the DNA is TGTGCCAGCAGCTTGGATCCCGACAAAGATACGCAGTATTTT. V is TRBV5-1 and J is TRBJ2-3; D gene uncertain. Germline V gene sequence: CDR1 SGHRS, CDR2 YFSETQ. This CDR3 has 14 residues.

This clonotype showed up many times. The chain has TRBV3-1 and TRBJ1-1; possibly TRBD1 for D (6 bases). Trimming removed 2 bases from V and 4 bases from J, with 14 bases in between. Germline CDR1 and CDR2: LGHDT and YNNKEL (reference sequence). The CDR3 covers 15 residues. As DNA, the CDR3 is TGTGCCAGCAGCCAACCACAGGGTGGGGGCACTGAAGCTTTCTTT. This translates into CASSQPQGGGTEAFF.

The rearrangement uses TRBV6-1 and TRBJ1-5, with unresolved D. Germline V gene data show CDR1 as MNHNS and CDR2 as SASEGT. This CDR3 comprises 12 residues. The V end lost 2 bases, the J end lost 9 bases, and 8 bases lay between the germline ends. The CDR3 region has the DNA TGTGCCAGCAGTGAACCCCCGGGGCCCCAGCATTTT. This gives the protein CASSEPPGPQHF.

The genes are TRBV13 and TRBJ2-1; TRBD1 matches 7 bases. The germline V gene has CDR1 PRHDT and CDR2 FYEKMQ (reference sequence). Trimming removed 5 bases from V and 12 bases from J; junction bases left unmatched: 7. CDR3 length equals 12 residues. CDR3 protein: CASSNRDSAQFF. CDR3 DNA: TGTGCCAGCAGCAACCGGGACAGTGCGCAGTTCTTC. The full variable domain, with the rest looked up from reference TRBV13 and TRBJ2-1, is AAGVIQSPRHLIKEKRETATLKCYPIPRHDTVYWYQQGPGQDPQFLISFYEKMQSDKGSIPDRFSAQQFSDYHSELNMSSLELGDSALYFCASSNRDSAQFFGPGTRLTVL.

This chain uses TRBV30 with TRBJ2-7; 14 nucleotides line up with TRBD2. V was clipped by 4 bases and J by 4 bases; unmatched bases: 6. Germline assignment: CDR1 GTSNPN and CDR2 SVGIG (reference sequence). The CDR3 runs 15 residues. CDR3 loop: CAWKAGTSGRYEQYF. The DNA for the CDR3 is TGTGCCTGGAAAGCCGGGACTAGCGGGAGATACGAGCAGTACTTC.

This clonotype was found many times. J is TRBJ2-1 and V is TRBV11-2; 13 bases are shared with TRBD2. The CDR3 covers 16 residues. V shed 4 bases and J 8 bases; nucleotides not matched to a gene: 8. The germline CDR1 and CDR2 sequences are SGHAT and FQNNGV. The CDR3 DNA follows: TGTGCCAGCAGCTCTGCTACTAGCGGGAGGGTTGATGAGCAGTTCTTC. Its protein is CASSSATSGRVDEQFF.

The rearrangement links TRBV20-1 to TRBJ2-2; 8 bases match TRBD2. The CDR3 loop spans 18 amino acids. Germline CDR1 is DFQATT and CDR2 is SNEGSKA (reference sequence). V was pared by 0 bases and J by 5 bases, with 14 bases of the junction left unmatched. In DNA, the CDR3 is TGCAGTGCTAGAGATCATGGAGGGAGCGGGAGTATAACCGGGGAGCTGTTTTTT. Encoded protein: CSARDHGGSGSITGELFF.

The chain carries TRBV20-1 and TRBJ2-3; D could derive from TRBD1 or TRBD2 (5 bases each). V lost 5 bases and J lost 5, with 11 bases in between. The CDR3 covers 12 residues. Germline V lookup: CDR1 DFQATT, CDR2 SNEGSKA (reference sequence). The CDR3 sequence is CSAERGEDTQYF. CDR3 coding DNA: TGCAGTGCTGAGCGAGGGGAAGATACGCAGTATTTT.

This clonotype was seen ten or more times. This sequence joins TRBV18 and TRBJ2-1; D gene uncertain. Per germline, CDR1 KGHSH and CDR2 LQKENI. Trimming took off 1 base at V and 1 base at J, with 5 bases between the two ends. This CDR3 region has 14 residues. The CDR3 sequence is CASSPQVSYNEQFF. The CDR3 nucleotides read TGTGCCAGCTCACCACAGGTATCCTACAATGAGCAGTTCTTC.

This clonotype has ten or more counts. The rearrangement uses TRBV2 and TRBJ2-7; TRBD1 is a possible D gene (6 bases). Germline V CDR1 and CDR2: SNHLY, FYNNEI. The CDR3 has 12 amino acids. The V end was cut by 8 bases, the J end by 2 bases, with 10 bases between. CDR3 in amino acids: CASFRTAYEQYF. CDR3 nucleotides: TGTGCCAGCTTCCGGACAGCCTACGAGCAGTACTTC.

This clonotype was observed a handful of times. V and J are TRBV12-3 or TRBV12-4 and TRBJ2-7; possible D gene TRBD2, 5 bases. The CDR3 has 13 residues. V was trimmed by 3 bases and J by 6 bases, leaving 12 bases between them. The CDR3 region has the DNA TGTGCCAGCAGTTTCGAGGGAGAGTTCGAGCAGTACTTC. It encodes CASSFEGEFEQYF.

This clonotype was recorded a few times. The chain recombines TRBV19 with TRBJ2-3, with TRBD1 as a possible D gene (6 bases). Between the trimmed V and J ends, which lost 5 bases and 0 bases, there was a span of 24 bases. This CDR3 has 19 residues. Germline loops: CDR1 LNHDA, CDR2 SQIVND (reference sequence). CDR3 sequence reads: CASSGPPVTGSTSTDTQYF. Here the CDR3 DNA reads TGTGCCAGTAGTGGCCCCCCCGTCACAGGGTCAACTAGCACAGATACGCAGTATTTT.

This clonotype was observed at least ten times. The rearrangement links TRBV30 to TRBJ2-3; the D is unclear. Germline loops: CDR1 GTSNPN, CDR2 SVGIG (reference sequence). The CDR3 is 13 amino acids. Trimming cost V 0 bases and J 4 bases, with 8 bases left between them. Written as DNA, the CDR3 is TGTGCCTGGAGTGTACGGTGGGCAGATACGCAGTATTTT. Amino acids: CAWSVRWADTQYF.

This clonotype came up many times. The chain has TRBV10-1 and TRBJ2-7; no clear D gene. Germline V gives CDR1 WNHNN, CDR2 SYGVQD (reference sequence). The CDR3 is 13 amino acids. Trimming pared 4 bases from V and 6 bases from J, leaving 13 bases between. The CDR3 protein is CASSAGTSGEQYF. The CDR3 nucleotides are TGCGCCAGCAGTGCTGGCACCAGTGGCGAGCAGTACTTC.

This clonotype was recorded many times. The chain recombines TRBV7-9 with TRBJ2-7, with 11 bases lining up with TRBD2. J lost 4 bases, V lost 6 bases, and 8 bases had no gene match. Germline CDR1 reads SEHNR; CDR2 reads FQNEAQ (reference sequence). The length of the CDR3 is 15 residues. CDR3 loop: CASRSGTSGRYEQYF. CDR3 DNA sequence: TGTGCCAGCAGGTCCGGGACTAGCGGTAGATACGAGCAGTACTTC.

This clonotype was seen ten or more times. The chain has TRBV20-1 and TRBJ2-7; 10 bases are a match to TRBD2. The CDR3 contains 17 residues. Germline trimming cut 3 bases from V and 6 bases from J; bases unmatched to any gene: 17. Germline assignment: CDR1 DFQATT and CDR2 SNEGSKA (reference sequence). CDR3 DNA: TGCAGTGCTAGGGACTGGGAGCTAGCGGGAGTAGGTTTCGAGCAGTACTTC. Translation: CSARDWELAGVGFEQYF.

The chain joins TRBV5-8 to TRBJ2-4, with D hard to call. Germline V lookup: CDR1 SGHTS, CDR2 YDEGEE. V was trimmed by 5 bases and J by 0 bases, leaving 15 bases between them. The CDR3 is 16 residues long. The CDR3 here is CASSPPEALAKNIQYF. CDR3 nucleotide sequence: TGTGCCAGCAGTCCGCCGGAAGCCCTAGCCAAAAACATTCAGTACTTC.

The rearrangement joins TRBV12-3 or TRBV12-4 to TRBJ1-3; 7 positions match TRBD1. The CDR3 contains 16 residues. The trim removed 3 bases at V and 0 bases at J, leaving 5 bases unmatched. CDR3 sequence: CASSLRDSPSGNTIYF. The DNA of the CDR3 is TGTGCCAGCAGTTTGCGGGACAGCCCCTCTGGAAACACCATATATTTT.